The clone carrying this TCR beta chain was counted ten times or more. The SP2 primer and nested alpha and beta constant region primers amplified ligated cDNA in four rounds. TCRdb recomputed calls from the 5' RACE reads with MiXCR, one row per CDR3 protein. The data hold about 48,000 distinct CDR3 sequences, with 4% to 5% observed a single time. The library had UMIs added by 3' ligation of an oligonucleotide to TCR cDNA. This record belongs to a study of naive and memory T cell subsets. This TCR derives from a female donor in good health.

The CDR3 protein is CASSDSMEGADTQYF. The CDR3 bases are TGTGCCAGCAGTGACTCGATGGAGGGGGCAGATACGCAGTATTTT. The genes are TRBV6-4 and TRBJ2-3, with D perhaps given as TRBD1 or TRBD2 (6 bases each). The V gene's germline CDR1 is MRHNA and CDR2 SNTAGT. Between the trimmed V and J ends, which lost 0 bases and 4 bases, there was a span of 11 bases. The CDR3 consists of 15 residues.